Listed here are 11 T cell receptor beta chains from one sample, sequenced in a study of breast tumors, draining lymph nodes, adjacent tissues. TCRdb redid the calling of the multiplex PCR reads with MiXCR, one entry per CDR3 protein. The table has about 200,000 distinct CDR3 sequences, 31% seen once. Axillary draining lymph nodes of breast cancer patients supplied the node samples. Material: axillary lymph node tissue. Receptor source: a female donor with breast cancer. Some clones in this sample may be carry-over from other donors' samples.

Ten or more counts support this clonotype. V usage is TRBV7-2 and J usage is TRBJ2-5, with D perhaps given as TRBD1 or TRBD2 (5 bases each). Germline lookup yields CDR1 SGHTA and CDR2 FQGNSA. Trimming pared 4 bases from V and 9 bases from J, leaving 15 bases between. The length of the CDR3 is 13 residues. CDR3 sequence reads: CASSSRDPPPQYF. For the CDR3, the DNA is TGTGCCAGCAGCTCTCGGGACCCTCCGCCCCAGTACTTC.

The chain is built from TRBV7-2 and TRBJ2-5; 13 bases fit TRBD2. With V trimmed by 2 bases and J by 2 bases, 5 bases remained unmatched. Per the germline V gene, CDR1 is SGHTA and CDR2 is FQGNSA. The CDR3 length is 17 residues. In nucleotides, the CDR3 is TGTGCCAGCAGCTTATATTTGGGACTAGCGGGACAAGAGACCCAGTACTTC. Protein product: CASSLYLGLAGQETQYF.

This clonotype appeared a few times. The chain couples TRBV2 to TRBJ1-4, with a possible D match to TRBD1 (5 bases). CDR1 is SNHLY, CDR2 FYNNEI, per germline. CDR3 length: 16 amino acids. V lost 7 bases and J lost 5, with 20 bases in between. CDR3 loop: CASMAGLAGVNEKLFF. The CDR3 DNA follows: TGTGCCAGCATGGCTGGGCTAGCGGGGGTCAATGAAAAACTGTTTTTT.

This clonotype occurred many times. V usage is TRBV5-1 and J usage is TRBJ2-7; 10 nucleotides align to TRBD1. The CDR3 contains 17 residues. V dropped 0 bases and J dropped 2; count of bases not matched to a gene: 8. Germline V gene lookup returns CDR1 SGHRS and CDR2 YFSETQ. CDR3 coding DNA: TGCGCCAGCAGCTTGGCCTTCGTCGGGACAGGGGCCTACGAGCAGTACTTC. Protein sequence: CASSLAFVGTGAYEQYF.

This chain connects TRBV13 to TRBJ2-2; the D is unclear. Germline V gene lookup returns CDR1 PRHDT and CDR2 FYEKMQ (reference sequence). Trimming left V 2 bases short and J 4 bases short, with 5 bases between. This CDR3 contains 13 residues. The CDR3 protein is CASSLLGTGELFF. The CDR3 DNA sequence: TGTGCCAGCAGCTTACTTGGCACCGGGGAGCTGTTTTTT.

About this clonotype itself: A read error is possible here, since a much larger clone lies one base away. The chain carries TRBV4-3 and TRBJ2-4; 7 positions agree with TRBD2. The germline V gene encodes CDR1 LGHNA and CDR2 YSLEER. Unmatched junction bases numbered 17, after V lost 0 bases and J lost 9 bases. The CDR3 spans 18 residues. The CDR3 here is CASSQDSSVSGDGVIQYF. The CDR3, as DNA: TGCGCCAGCAGCCAAGATTCGAGTGTCAGCGGGGACGGCGTCATTCAGTACTTC.

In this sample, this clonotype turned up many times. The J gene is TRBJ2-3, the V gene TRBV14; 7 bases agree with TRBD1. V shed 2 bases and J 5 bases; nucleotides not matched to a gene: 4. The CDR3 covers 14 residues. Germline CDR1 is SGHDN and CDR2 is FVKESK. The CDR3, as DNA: TGTGCCAGCAGCCAAATAGGGGGCATAGATACGCAGTATTTT. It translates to CASSQIGGIDTQYF.

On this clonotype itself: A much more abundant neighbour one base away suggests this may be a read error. This CDR3 is CAGSTGGTHNEQFF. CDR3 bases: TGTGCCGGCAGCACAGGGGGCACACACAATGAGCAGTTCTTC. This chain connects TRBV11-2 to TRBJ2-1, with TRBD1 matching over 9 bases. This CDR3 contains 14 residues. Germline V gene sequence: CDR1 SGHAT, CDR2 FQNNGV.

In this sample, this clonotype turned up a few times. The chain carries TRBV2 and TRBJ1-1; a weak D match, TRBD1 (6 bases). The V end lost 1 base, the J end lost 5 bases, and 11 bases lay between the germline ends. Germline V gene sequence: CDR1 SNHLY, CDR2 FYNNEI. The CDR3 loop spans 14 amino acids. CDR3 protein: CASSEGGAWTEAFF. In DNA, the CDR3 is TGTGCCAGCAGTGAAGGGGGGGCGTGGACTGAAGCTTTCTTT.

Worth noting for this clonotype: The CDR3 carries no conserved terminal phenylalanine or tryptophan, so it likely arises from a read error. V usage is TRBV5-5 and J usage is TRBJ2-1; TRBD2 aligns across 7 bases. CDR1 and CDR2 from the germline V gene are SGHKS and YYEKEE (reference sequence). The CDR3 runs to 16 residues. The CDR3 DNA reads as TGCGCCAGCAGCAACATAGGGCCGGGGGGATACAATGAGCAGTTCCTC. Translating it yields CASSNIGPGGYNEQFL.

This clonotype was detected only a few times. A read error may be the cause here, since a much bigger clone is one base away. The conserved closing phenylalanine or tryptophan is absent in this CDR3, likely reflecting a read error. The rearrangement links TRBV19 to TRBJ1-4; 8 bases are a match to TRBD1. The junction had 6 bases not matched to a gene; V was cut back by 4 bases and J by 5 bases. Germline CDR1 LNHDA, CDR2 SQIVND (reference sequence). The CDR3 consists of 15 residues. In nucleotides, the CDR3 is TGTGCCAGTAGTAACCCTCGGACAGGGAATGAAAAACTGTTTCTT. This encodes CASSNPRTGNEKLFL.